These 15 T cell receptor beta chains originate from one sample sequenced in a study of cytomegalovirus exposure and HLA in healthy donors. PCR was performed using 60 Vbeta and 13 Jbeta primers. Profiled with immunoSEQ multiplex PCR; TCRdb holds only in-frame clones, not every one. The data hold around 110,000 clones, with 70% observed a single time. The sequenced material came from PBMCs. These receptors were collected from a man younger than 40 in good health and CMV-seropositive.

Here the CDR3 DNA reads TGTGCCAGCAGCGGTCGGGCCACTAACGGGGATGAGCAGTTCTTC. It codes for CASSGRATNGDEQFF. The V gene is TRBV9, the J gene TRBJ2-1; D perhaps matches TRBD2 (5 bases). The CDR3 loop spans 15 amino acids. Germline CDR1 and CDR2: SGDLS and YYNGEE. The V end was cut by 3 bases, the J end by 8 bases, with 18 bases between.

The J gene is TRBJ1-5, the V gene TRBV5-4, with 9 bases identical to TRBD1. This CDR3 is built from 15 residues. Per the germline V gene, CDR1 is SGHNT and CDR2 is YYREEE (reference sequence). Losses at the gene ends were 3 bases for V and 5 bases for J; bases not matched to a gene: 6. CDR3 in amino acids: CASSSGQGGDQPQHF. CDR3 nucleotide sequence: TGTGCCAGCAGCTCGGGACAGGGAGGCGATCAGCCCCAGCATTTT.

The rearrangement uses TRBV5-1 and TRBJ1-2; D not certain. Germline assignment: CDR1 SGHRS and CDR2 YFSETQ. This CDR3 contains 14 residues. V was shortened by 2 bases and J by 5 bases, with 13 bases between the two germline ends. DNA of the CDR3: TGCGCCAGCAGCTTACGTCCCGGAGAGTATGGCTACACCTTC. It specifies CASSLRPGEYGYTF.

This clone has a handful of counts. The chain couples TRBV14 to TRBJ1-2; D ambiguous. The CDR3 sequence is 15 residues long. Trimming pared 0 bases from V and 4 bases from J, leaving 12 bases between. Germline V CDR1 and CDR2: SGHDN, FVKESK. CDR3 coding DNA: TGTGCCAGCAGCCAAGATGCAGGCAGCATCTATGGCTACACCTTC. It specifies CASSQDAGSIYGYTF.

The V gene is TRBV7-9, the J gene TRBJ1-4; 9 bases fit TRBD1. V lost 5 bases and J lost 2; bases outside the gene matches: 6. The length of the CDR3 is 16 residues. Germline CDR1 SEHNR, CDR2 FQNEAQ (reference sequence). This CDR3 is CASSDRGEYTNEKLFF. For the CDR3, the DNA is TGTGCCAGCAGCGACAGGGGGGAGTATACTAATGAAAAACTGTTTTTT.

This rearrangement joins TRBV9 to TRBJ2-4, with TRBD2 identical over 7 bases. Germline assignment: CDR1 SGDLS and CDR2 YYNGEE. The J segment lost 3 bases and the V segment lost 3 bases, leaving 21 bases of the junction unmatched. The CDR3 totals 20 residues. The CDR3 coding sequence is TGTGCCAGCAGCGGGAACCCTCAAATAGGCACTAGCGTGAACAAAAACATTCAGTACTTC. This gives the protein CASSGNPQIGTSVNKNIQYF.

This rearrangement joins TRBV10-1 to TRBJ2-3, with 7 positions matching TRBD2. J was trimmed by 8 bases and V by 8 bases; bases with no gene match: 10. In germline, CDR1 is WNHNN, CDR2 SYGVQD (reference sequence). The CDR3 covers 13 residues. DNA of the CDR3: TGCGCCAGCCGCGCTGGGACTACCCTTACGCAGTATTTT. As protein: CASRAGTTLTQYF.

This clone was detected a few times. The chain uses TRBV28 and TRBJ1-2, with 7 bases fitting TRBD1. The CDR3 contains 12 residues. The trim removed 11 bases at V and 4 bases at J, leaving 7 bases unmatched. Germline loops: CDR1 MDHEN, CDR2 SYDVKM. The CDR3 loop reads CAVTGRIYGYTF. For the CDR3, the DNA is TGTGCCGTGACAGGGCGCATCTATGGCTACACCTTC.

The rearrangement links TRBV27 to TRBJ2-1; 9 positions match TRBD2. Germline loops: CDR1 MNHEY, CDR2 SMNVEV (reference sequence). The V segment lost 5 bases and the J segment 8 bases; nucleotides outside the gene matches: 10. This CDR3 is 15 amino acids long. The CDR3 is CASSPRRTSDDEQFF. The CDR3 coding sequence is TGTGCCAGCAGTCCTCGTAGGACTAGCGACGATGAGCAGTTCTTC.

V usage is TRBV2 and J usage is TRBJ1-1; 9 positions match TRBD1. The J segment lost 3 bases and the V segment lost 5 bases, leaving 4 bases of the junction unmatched. CDR1 is SNHLY, CDR2 FYNNEI, per germline. CDR3 length: 14 amino acids. The CDR3 region is CASSQQGADTEAFF. The CDR3 nucleotides are TGTGCCAGCAGTCAACAGGGGGCCGACACTGAAGCTTTCTTT.

This clone turned up a few times. No conserved phenylalanine or tryptophan is present at the end of the CDR3, so a read error is the likely explanation. The DNA is omitted, as the CDR3 cannot be located on it reliably, and the CDR3 follows TCRdb's listing. V gene TRBV11-2 combines with J gene TRBJ2-7; the table gives TRBD2 as D, unverified against the DNA. The germline gives CDR1 SGHAT, CDR2 FQNNGV. Counting both end residues, the CDR3 totals 12 amino acids. Here the CDR3 reads CASSLLLAGGSD.

The V call is TRBV7-9, the J call TRBJ2-3; 8 positions match TRBD1. Germline-derived CDR1 and CDR2 are SEHNR and FQNEAQ (reference sequence). Germline trimming cut 3 bases from V and 10 bases from J; bases unmatched to any gene: 9. This CDR3 region has 14 residues. Here the CDR3 reads CASSFGQGRSSQYF. DNA for the CDR3: TGTGCCAGCAGCTTCGGACAGGGTCGAAGTTCGCAGTATTTT.

J is TRBJ2-1 and V is TRBV29-1, with 7 nucleotides matching TRBD2. The CDR3 consists of 14 residues. Germline V gene sequence: CDR1 SQVTM, CDR2 ANQGSEA. V dropped 2 bases and J dropped 1; count of bases not matched to a gene: 2. The CDR3 spells CSVERGDSYNEQFF. The CDR3 DNA reads TGCAGCGTTGAACGGGGGGATTCCTACAATGAGCAGTTCTTC.

This clone was seen just once. This rearrangement joins TRBV7-9 to TRBJ2-1; D is perhaps TRBD2 (7 bases). The V gene's germline CDR1 is SEHNR and CDR2 FQNEAQ (reference sequence). The CDR3 consists of 15 residues. V lost 5 bases and J 9 bases, leaving 20 bases between the germline ends. CDR3 sequence: CASSPLRGGASEQFF. In nucleotides, the CDR3 is TGTGCCAGCAGCCCCCTTCGAGGGGGGGCAAGTGAGCAGTTCTTC.

This clone was picked up a small number of times. CDR3 nucleotide sequence: TGTGCCAGCAGTTTATGGAGTACTGAAGCTTTCTTT. Translated, it gives CASSLWSTEAFF. The chain combines TRBV28 with TRBJ1-1; D call uncertain. Trimming took off 0 bases at V and 5 bases at J, with 4 bases between the two ends. This CDR3 has 12 residues. CDR1 and CDR2 from the germline V gene are MDHEN and SYDVKM.